This is a list of T cell receptor beta chains from one sample in a study of radiotherapy plus CTLA-4 blockade in lung cancer. The method was immunoSEQ multiplex PCR; TCRdb's version includes in-frame clones alone and lacks a portion of them. Among more than 90,000 clones listed, about 90% were seen once. Material: peripheral blood, obtained from a patient treated with radiotherapy plus ipilimumab. Source of these receptors: a human donor with non-small cell lung cancer that progressed on radiotherapy plus ipilimumab. Both conserved end residues are part of each CDR3. The order of the fields is V gene, CDR3 protein.

v_call: TRBV15; cdr3_aa: CATSRITGAETQYF
v_call: TRBV5-1; cdr3_aa: CASTKQGRHETQYF
v_call: TRBV13; cdr3_aa: CASSPSRRAPYEQYF
v_call: TRBV7-8; cdr3_aa: CASSLGPTGLLAEAFF
v_call: TRBV18; cdr3_aa: CASSPTGDYGYTF
v_call: TRBV9; cdr3_aa: CASSVSAGNEQFF
v_call: TRBV2; cdr3_aa: CASSARLVVTSGLAYEQYF
v_call: TRBV11-2; cdr3_aa: CASSLKLYNSPLHF
v_call: TRBV4-1; cdr3_aa: CASSQSHRGRTEAFF
v_call: TRBV30; cdr3_aa: CTMAGSKTGYTF
v_call: TRBV7-2; cdr3_aa: CASSIGLAGGETQYF
v_call: TRBV7-9; cdr3_aa: CASSSIGTGYTEAFF
v_call: TRBV7-9; cdr3_aa: CASSLWVGDTGELFF
v_call: TRBV27; cdr3_aa: CASSLLTSGRLDQETQYF
v_call: TRBV11-2; cdr3_aa: CASSRGRYEQYF
v_call: TRBV18; cdr3_aa: CASSPRGAGNTDTQYF
v_call: TRBV5-4; cdr3_aa: CASSPGGLGGNTIYF
v_call: TRBV5-1; cdr3_aa: CASSQSLAGGPRDTQYF
v_call: TRBV15; cdr3_aa: CATSQTGGYSGTEAFF
v_call: TRBV27; cdr3_aa: CASGTWGRGRNEQFF
v_call: TRBV30; cdr3_aa: CALQREGPMEQYF
v_call: TRBV5-8; cdr3_aa: CASSLDRVVFAEAFF
v_call: TRBV7-2; cdr3_aa: CASSWAGTSGVQETQYF
v_call: TRBV18; cdr3_aa: CASSTYGPANTGELFF
v_call: TRBV18; cdr3_aa: CASSGAGDTQYF
v_call: TRBV2; cdr3_aa: CASQRDGTGNTEAFF